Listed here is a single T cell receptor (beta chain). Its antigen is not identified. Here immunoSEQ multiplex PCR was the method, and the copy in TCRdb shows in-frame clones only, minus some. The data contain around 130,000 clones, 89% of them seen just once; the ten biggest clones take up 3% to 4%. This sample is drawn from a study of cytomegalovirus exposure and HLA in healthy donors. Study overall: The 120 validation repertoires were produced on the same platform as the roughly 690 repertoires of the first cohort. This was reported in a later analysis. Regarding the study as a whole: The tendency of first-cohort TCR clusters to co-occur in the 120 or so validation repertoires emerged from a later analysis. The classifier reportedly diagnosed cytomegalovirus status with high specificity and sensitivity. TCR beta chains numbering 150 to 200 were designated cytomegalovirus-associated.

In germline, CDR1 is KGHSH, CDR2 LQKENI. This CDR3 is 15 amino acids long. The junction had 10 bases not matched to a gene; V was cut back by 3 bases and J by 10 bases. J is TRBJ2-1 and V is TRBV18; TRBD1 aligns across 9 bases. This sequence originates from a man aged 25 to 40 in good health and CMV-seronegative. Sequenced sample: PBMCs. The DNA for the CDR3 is TGTGCCAGCTCACCCGGTACGGACAGGGGACACGAGCAGTTCTTC. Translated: CASSPGTDRGHEQFF.